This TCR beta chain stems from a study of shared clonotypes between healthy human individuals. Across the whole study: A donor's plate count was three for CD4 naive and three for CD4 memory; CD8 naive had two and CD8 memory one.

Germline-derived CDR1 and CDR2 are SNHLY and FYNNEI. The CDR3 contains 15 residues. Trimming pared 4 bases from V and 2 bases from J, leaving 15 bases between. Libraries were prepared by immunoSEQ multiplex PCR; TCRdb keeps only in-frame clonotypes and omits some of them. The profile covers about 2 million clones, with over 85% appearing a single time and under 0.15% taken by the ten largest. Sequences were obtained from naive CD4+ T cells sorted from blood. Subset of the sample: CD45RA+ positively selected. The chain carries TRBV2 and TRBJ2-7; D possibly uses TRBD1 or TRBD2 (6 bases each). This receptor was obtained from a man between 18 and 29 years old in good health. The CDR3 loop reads CASSGAGEAPYEQYF. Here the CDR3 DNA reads TGTGCCAGCAGTGGAGCAGGGGAGGCCCCCTACGAGCAGTACTTC.